These 9 T cell receptor beta chains were sequenced from one sample in a study of early T cells in non-severe SARS-CoV-2 infection. TCRdb analysed the 5' RACE reads with MiXCR anew, one entry per CDR3 protein. Of around 70,000 distinct CDR3 sequences in the sample, over 9% were seen once. The sequencing sample was made of whole blood. The source is an adult who was a healthcare worker with PCR-confirmed SARS-CoV-2 infection or an uninfected control (not recorded which).

The rearrangement links TRBV29-1 to TRBJ1-2; 7 bases align to TRBD1. The CDR3 consists of 11 residues. The V gene end was trimmed by 6 bases and the J gene end by 3 bases; junction bases not matched to a gene: 1. The germline V gene encodes CDR1 SQVTM and CDR2 ANQGSEA. The DNA of the CDR3 is TGCAGCGTCGGGACAGACTATGGCTACACCTTC. This encodes CSVGTDYGYTF.

There are many counts of this clonotype. The chain carries TRBV30 and TRBJ2-6; a possible D gene is TRBD2 (5 bases). The CDR3 loop spans 15 amino acids. V shed 0 bases and J shed 2 bases, with 8 bases lying between them. Germline V gene data show CDR1 as GTSNPN and CDR2 as SVGIG (reference sequence). In DNA, the CDR3 is TGTGCCTGGAGTGTACTAGGAACTGGGGCCAACGTCCTGACTTTC. The encoded protein is CAWSVLGTGANVLTF.

The rearrangement joins TRBV6-5 to TRBJ1-2; D uncertain. The ends were cut back, 0 bases at V and 4 bases at J, with 12 bases in the middle. CDR1 is MNHEY and CDR2 is SVGAGI in the germline V gene. The CDR3 is made up of 15 amino acids. The CDR3 bases are TGTGCCAGCAGTTACTCGGCCAGGACGACCTATGGCTACACCTTC. Protein sequence: CASSYSARTTYGYTF.

This clonotype was recorded at least ten times. This rearrangement joins TRBV5-4 to TRBJ2-1; the D gene is possibly TRBD2 (6 bases). The CDR3 is made up of 13 amino acids. Trimming took off 3 bases at V and 8 bases at J, with 12 bases between the two ends. CDR1 is SGHNT and CDR2 is YYREEE in the germline V gene (reference sequence). The CDR3 loop is CASSSRGRDEQFF. In DNA form, the CDR3 reads TGTGCCAGCAGCTCCCGGGGGAGAGATGAGCAGTTCTTC. The full variable domain, with the rest looked up from reference TRBV5-4 and TRBJ2-1, is ETGVTQSPTHLIKTRGQQVTLRCSSQSGHNTVSWYQQALGQGPQFIFQYYREEENGRGNFPPRFSGLQFPNYSSELNVNALELDDSALYLCASSSRGRDEQFFGPGTRLTVL.

This clonotype was observed many times. V is TRBV7-6 and J is TRBJ2-7; D is undetermined. The CDR3 runs to 13 residues. In germline, CDR1 is SGHVS, CDR2 FNYEAQ. Trimming shortened V by 0 bases and J by 9 bases, and 12 bases separated the two germline ends. CDR3 region: CASSLANGERQYF. DNA for the CDR3: TGTGCCAGCAGCTTAGCGAATGGGGAAAGGCAGTACTTC.

This clonotype was counted at least ten times. CDR3 loop: CASKGTEDTGELFF. The CDR3 coding sequence is TGTGCCAGTAAAGGGACCGAGGACACCGGGGAGCTGTTTTTT. This chain connects TRBV19 to TRBJ2-2; D possibly uses TRBD1 or TRBD2 (5 bases each). V dropped 7 bases and J dropped 3 bases, with 12 bases sitting between them. CDR3 size: 14 residues. Germline-derived CDR1 and CDR2 are LNHDA and SQIVND (reference sequence).

In its sample, this clonotype was seen a few times. The chain combines TRBV18 with TRBJ2-1; perhaps TRBD2 as D (7 bases). The germline CDR1 and CDR2 sequences are KGHSH and LQKENI. CDR3 length: 15 residues. Trimming took off 4 bases at V and 2 bases at J, with 12 bases between the two ends. Written as DNA, the CDR3 is TGTGCCAGCTCACGAGACGGGGGGCCCTACAATGAGCAGTTCTTC. Encoded protein: CASSRDGGPYNEQFF.

The chain employs TRBV20-1 and TRBJ2-2, with D unclear. Trimming stripped 0 bases from V and 2 bases from J, with 4 bases between. The CDR3 extends over 13 amino acids. Germline CDR1 DFQATT, CDR2 SNEGSKA (reference sequence). CDR3 sequence reads: CSARDVNTGELFF. CDR3 DNA: TGCAGTGCTAGAGATGTCAACACCGGGGAGCTGTTTTTT.

This clonotype is labeled as large. The chain combines TRBV7-9 with TRBJ2-2; 8 positions match TRBD2. The CDR3 covers 16 residues. Germline V CDR1 and CDR2: SEHNR, FQNEAQ (reference sequence). The junction had 8 bases not matched to a gene; V was cut back by 4 bases and J by 4 bases. This CDR3 is CASSSSLGGATGELFF. In DNA, the CDR3 is TGTGCCAGCAGCTCGAGTCTCGGGGGGGCCACCGGGGAGCTGTTTTTT.